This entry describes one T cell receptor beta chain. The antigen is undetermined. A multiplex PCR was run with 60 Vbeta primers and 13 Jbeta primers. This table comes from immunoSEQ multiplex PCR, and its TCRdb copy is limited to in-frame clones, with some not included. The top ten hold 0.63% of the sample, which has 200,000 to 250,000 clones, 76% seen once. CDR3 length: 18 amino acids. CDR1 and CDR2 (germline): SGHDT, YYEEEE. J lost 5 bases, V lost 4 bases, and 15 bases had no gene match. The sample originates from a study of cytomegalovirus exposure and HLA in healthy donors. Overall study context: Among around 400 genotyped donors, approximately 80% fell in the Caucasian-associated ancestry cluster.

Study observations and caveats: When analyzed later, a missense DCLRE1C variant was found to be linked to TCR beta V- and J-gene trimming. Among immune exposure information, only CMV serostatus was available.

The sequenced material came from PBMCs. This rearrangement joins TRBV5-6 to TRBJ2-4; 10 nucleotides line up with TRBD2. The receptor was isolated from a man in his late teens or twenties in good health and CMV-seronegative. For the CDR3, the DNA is TGTGCCAGCAGCCGATCGAGGAGCGGGAGGGCAAGGGAAAACATTCAGTACTTC. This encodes CASSRSRSGRARENIQYF.